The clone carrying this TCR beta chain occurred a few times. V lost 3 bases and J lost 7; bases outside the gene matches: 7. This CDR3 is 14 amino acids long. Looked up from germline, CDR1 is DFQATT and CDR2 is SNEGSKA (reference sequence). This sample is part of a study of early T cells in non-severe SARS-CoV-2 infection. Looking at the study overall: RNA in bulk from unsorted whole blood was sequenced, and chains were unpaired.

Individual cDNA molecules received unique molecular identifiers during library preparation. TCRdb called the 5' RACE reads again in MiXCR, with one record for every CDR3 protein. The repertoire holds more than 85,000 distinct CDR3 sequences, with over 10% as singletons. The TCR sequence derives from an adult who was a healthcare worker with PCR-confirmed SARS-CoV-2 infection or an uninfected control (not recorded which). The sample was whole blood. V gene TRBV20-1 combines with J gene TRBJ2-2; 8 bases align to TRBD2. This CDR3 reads CSASGAGGSGELFF. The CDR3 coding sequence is TGCAGTGCTAGCGGGGCGGGAGGTAGCGGGGAGCTGTTTTTT.